Each of the 32 T cell receptor beta chains below was sequenced from the same sample in a study of blood T cell repertoires in COVID-19. Assay used: immunoSEQ multiplex PCR; TCRdb lists only in-frame clones, some missing. The sample carries about 140,000 clones, 70% to 85% recorded once. Sequencing was done on a sample of peripheral blood. The receptors derive from a man in his sixties with active or convalescent COVID-19.

This chain connects TRBV7-2 to TRBJ2-1; D is unclear. V shed 0 bases and J shed 6 bases, with 9 bases lying between them. Germline V gene data show CDR1 as SGHTA and CDR2 as FQGNSA. The CDR3 runs 14 residues. This CDR3 is CASSLAIVSNEQFF. As DNA, the CDR3 is TGTGCCAGCAGCTTAGCAATTGTATCCAATGAGCAGTTCTTC.

V usage is TRBV7-8 and J usage is TRBJ1-2; the D is unclear. This CDR3 is 14 amino acids long. Looked up from germline, CDR1 is SGHVS and CDR2 is FQNEAQ. The V gene lost 2 bases and the J gene lost 0 bases, with 7 bases spanning the gap. This CDR3 is CASSLRLTNYGYTF. The CDR3 bases are TGTGCCAGCAGCTTACGGTTGACTAACTATGGCTACACCTTC.

This sequence joins TRBV4-3 and TRBJ2-7, with 8 bases identical to TRBD1. Trimming removed 3 bases from V and 0 bases from J; junction bases left unmatched: 7. The CDR3 has 16 amino acids. Germline lookup yields CDR1 LGHNA and CDR2 YSLEER. The CDR3 spells CASSQPGQGGSYEQYF. The CDR3 DNA reads TGCGCCAGCAGCCAGCCCGGACAGGGAGGCTCCTACGAGCAGTACTTC.

The chain couples TRBV6-6 to TRBJ1-4; 8 bases fit TRBD1. V gave up 8 bases and J gave up 4 bases; unmatched junction bases: 3. Germline V CDR1 and CDR2: MNHNY, SVGAGI (reference sequence). The CDR3 covers 13 residues. CDR3 protein: CASGQGLNEKLFF. The CDR3 nucleotides are TGTGCCAGCGGACAGGGCCTTAATGAAAAACTGTTTTTT.

This rearrangement joins TRBV7-2 to TRBJ2-2; tentative D call: TRBD2 (6 bases). CDR1 is SGHTA, CDR2 FQGNSA, per germline. The V end was cut by 2 bases, the J end by 6 bases, with 7 bases between. There are 13 residues in the CDR3. CDR3 sequence: CASSLWGAGELFF. The DNA of the CDR3 is TGTGCCAGCAGCTTATGGGGGGCCGGGGAGCTGTTTTTT.

The chain has TRBV18 and TRBJ2-4, with D maybe TRBD2 (5 bases). The ends were cut back, 3 bases at V and 5 bases at J, with 20 bases in the middle. Germline V gene sequence: CDR1 KGHSH, CDR2 LQKENI. The CDR3 extends over 17 amino acids. The CDR3 region is CASSPTSLRGIENIQYF. Written as DNA, the CDR3 is TGTGCCAGCTCACCCACCTCTCTAAGAGGGATTGAAAACATTCAGTACTTC.

This rearrangement joins TRBV21-1 to TRBJ1-1; the table's D call, TRBD1, was not checked against the DNA. TRBV21-1 is annotated as a pseudogene. This CDR3 region has 15 residues. For the CDR3, the DNA is TGTGCCAGCAGCAAAGGAACGGTGGGGCACACTGAAGCTTTCTTT. Translating gives CASSKGTVGHTEAFF.

In this sample, this clone turned up a few times. The chain carries TRBV30 and TRBJ2-3; 7 bases line up with TRBD2. Germline trimming cut 8 bases from V and 2 bases from J; bases unmatched to any gene: 7. The CDR3 spans 13 residues. CDR1 is GTSNPN, CDR2 SVGIG, per germline (reference sequence). CDR3 coding DNA: TGTGCCGGCACCGGGACTAACACAGATACGCAGTATTTT. This sequence encodes CAGTGTNTDTQYF.

The CDR3 spells CASSPGLRNSPLHF. CDR3 nucleotides: TGTGCCAGCAGTCCGGGACTCCGCAATTCACCCCTCCACTTT. V is TRBV6-5 and J is TRBJ1-6; D perhaps matches TRBD1 (5 bases). Germline V lookup: CDR1 MNHEY, CDR2 SVGAGI. Trimming took off 5 bases at V and 7 bases at J, with 12 bases between the two ends. The CDR3 spans 14 residues.

This rearrangement joins TRBV20-1 to TRBJ1-4; TRBD1 aligns across 9 bases. Germline assignment: CDR1 DFQATT and CDR2 SNEGSKA (reference sequence). The length of the CDR3 is 14 residues. With 3 bases clipped from V and 7 bases from J, the junction kept 6 bases outside the gene matches. In nucleotides, the CDR3 is TGCAGTGCTAGTGTACAGGGGGCGAGTGAAAAACTGTTTTTT. It encodes CSASVQGASEKLFF.

This rearrangement joins TRBV5-1 to TRBJ2-2; the match to TRBD2 covers 13 bases. Trimming removed 4 bases from V and 1 base from J; junction bases left unmatched: 4. Germline V gene lookup returns CDR1 SGHRS and CDR2 YFSETQ. This CDR3 spans 17 amino acids. The CDR3 protein is CASSRTSGSENTGELFF. The CDR3 DNA sequence: TGCGCCAGCAGCCGGACTAGCGGGAGTGAGAACACCGGGGAGCTGTTTTTT.

This clone was detected ten times or more. CDR3 DNA: TGTGCCAGCAGCCCAACCTACCGGTTGGATGGCTACACCTTC. Encoded protein: CASSPTYRLDGYTF. The chain uses TRBV6-5 and TRBJ1-2; the D is unclear. The CDR3 is made up of 14 amino acids. Trimming took off 6 bases at V and 6 bases at J, with 17 bases between the two ends. Germline CDR1 is MNHEY and CDR2 is SVGAGI.

The chain recombines TRBV20-1 with TRBJ1-1, with D uncertain. This CDR3 region has 11 residues. CDR1 DFQATT and CDR2 SNEGSKA come from the germline V gene (reference sequence). V was cut by 3 bases and J by 1 base, with 3 bases left in between. CDR3 sequence: CSARRNTEAFF. In nucleotides, the CDR3 is TGCAGTGCTAGGAGGAACACTGAAGCTTTCTTT.

This chain connects TRBV28 to TRBJ1-2; TRBD1 is a possible D gene (5 bases). This CDR3 has 13 amino acids. The ends were cut back, 2 bases at V and 8 bases at J, with 12 bases in the middle. Germline-derived CDR1 and CDR2 are MDHEN and SYDVKM. Written as DNA, the CDR3 is TGTGCCAGCAGTTTAATAGGAAGGGGCGGCTACACCTTC. Protein product: CASSLIGRGGYTF.

The chain carries TRBV2 and TRBJ1-6; D is perhaps TRBD1 (6 bases). V lost 8 bases and J 0 bases, leaving 14 bases between the germline ends. CDR1 is SNHLY, CDR2 FYNNEI, per germline. CDR3 length: 16 residues. This CDR3 is CASGRQVTSYNSPLHF. The CDR3 nucleotides read TGTGCCAGCGGAAGACAGGTCACCTCCTATAATTCACCCCTCCACTTT.

The chain uses TRBV5-1 and TRBJ1-1, with 8 bases identical to TRBD1. The CDR3 has 15 amino acids. The trim removed 5 bases at V and 1 base at J, leaving 7 bases unmatched. Germline V gene sequence: CDR1 SGHRS, CDR2 YFSETQ. The CDR3 DNA reads TGCGCCAGCAGTCGGACAGGGCGGGGGAACACTGAAGCTTTCTTT. As protein: CASSRTGRGNTEAFF.

This chain connects TRBV4-1 to TRBJ2-1, with 9 bases that match TRBD2. The germline V gene encodes CDR1 MGHRA and CDR2 YSYEKL. The CDR3 has 16 residues. The junction had 10 bases not matched to a gene; V was cut back by 1 base and J by 9 bases. This CDR3 reads CASSQGVGGGVIEQFF. CDR3 coding DNA: TGCGCCAGCAGCCAAGGGGTAGGCGGGGGGGTGATTGAGCAGTTCTTC.

The chain uses TRBV5-1 and TRBJ2-1; D may be TRBD2 (5 bases). Germline CDR1 reads SGHRS; CDR2 reads YFSETQ. This CDR3 contains 16 residues. V was trimmed by 0 bases and J by 7 bases, leaving 17 bases between them. CDR3 amino acids: CASSLAAGFGENEQFF. The CDR3 region has the DNA TGCGCCAGCAGCTTGGCCGCGGGCTTTGGGGAAAATGAGCAGTTCTTC.

The chain employs TRBV11-3 and TRBJ1-6; D is undetermined. Trimming left V 3 bases short and J 6 bases short, with 12 bases between. The CDR3 is 15 residues long. CDR1 and CDR2 from the germline V gene are SGHNT and YENEEA. This CDR3 is CASSLSGEGNSPLHF. CDR3 in DNA: TGTGCCAGCAGCTTGTCGGGTGAGGGTAATTCACCCCTCCACTTT.

The rearrangement uses TRBV5-1 and TRBJ2-1; 9 bases align to TRBD1. V shed 0 bases and J 8 bases; nucleotides not matched to a gene: 3. Germline V lookup: CDR1 SGHRS, CDR2 YFSETQ. There are 14 residues in the CDR3. As DNA, the CDR3 is TGCGCCAGCAGCTTGGGGGACAGGGCGCATGAGCAGTTCTTC. Its protein product is CASSLGDRAHEQFF.

The CDR3 region is CASSLLDLYQETQYF. DNA for the CDR3: TGTGCCAGCAGCTTACTAGACTTGTACCAAGAGACCCAGTACTTC. The genes are TRBV7-9 and TRBJ2-5, with D uncertain. V lost 2 bases, J lost 0 bases, and 10 bases lay in between. Germline loops: CDR1 SEHNR, CDR2 FQNEAQ (reference sequence). This CDR3 is 15 amino acids long.

The gene calls are TRBV6-6 and TRBJ2-3; 12 bases align to TRBD2. Germline V gene sequence: CDR1 MNHNY, CDR2 SVGAGI (reference sequence). V lost 2 bases, J lost 5 bases, and 5 bases stayed unmatched. The CDR3 consists of 16 residues. The DNA of the CDR3 is TGTGCCAGCAGTTACGAAAGACTAGCGGGAGAAGATACGCAGTATTTT. Translating gives CASSYERLAGEDTQYF.

This clone showed up just once. The chain has TRBV19 and TRBJ1-4; the D gene is possibly TRBD1 (6 bases). CDR1 and CDR2 (germline): LNHDA, SQIVND (reference sequence). V was trimmed by 6 bases and J by 7 bases, leaving 18 bases between them. The CDR3 covers 15 residues. CDR3 amino acids: CASRFRDILGEKLFF. The CDR3 nucleotides read TGTGCCAGTAGATTCCGGGACATCTTGGGTGAAAAACTGTTTTTT.

The V call is TRBV30, the J call TRBJ2-5; TRBD2 agrees at 9 bases. The ends lost 2 bases at V and 3 bases at J; junction bases unmatched: 7. The V gene's germline CDR1 is GTSNPN and CDR2 SVGIG (reference sequence). This CDR3 has 15 residues. Here the CDR3 DNA reads TGTGCCTGGAGTCGGGGACTAGCAGGAGAAGAGACCCAGTACTTC. Encoded protein: CAWSRGLAGEETQYF.

V gene TRBV6-5 combines with J gene TRBJ2-2; tentatively, D is TRBD1 (5 bases). Trimming pared 7 bases from V and 7 bases from J, leaving 13 bases between. This CDR3 has 13 amino acids. Per germline, CDR1 MNHEY and CDR2 SVGAGI. The CDR3 is CASTLHQGGELFF. The CDR3 DNA reads TGTGCCAGCACTCTACATCAGGGCGGGGAGCTGTTTTTT.

The chain joins TRBV30 to TRBJ1-2; TRBD1 might be the D (5 bases). Looked up from germline, CDR1 is GTSNPN and CDR2 is SVGIG (reference sequence). Trimming pared 3 bases from V and 8 bases from J, leaving 19 bases between. The CDR3 covers 14 residues. Here the CDR3 DNA reads TGTGCCTGGAGCGAAACTTACAGGAGCCTCGGCTACACCTTC. It is translated as CAWSETYRSLGYTF.

This clone was detected once. The genes are TRBV9 and TRBJ1-1; 7 nucleotides align to TRBD1. There are 14 residues in the CDR3. Germline-derived CDR1 and CDR2 are SGDLS and YYNGEE. J gave up 5 bases and V 0 bases, and 4 bases lay outside the gene matches. Here the CDR3 DNA reads TGTGCCAGCAGCGTAGGACAGGGATGGACTGAAGCTTTCTTT. Protein: CASSVGQGWTEAFF.

V is TRBV18 and J is TRBJ2-2; 11 bases align to TRBD1. The germline CDR1 and CDR2 sequences are KGHSH and LQKENI. V dropped 4 bases and J dropped 6; count of bases not matched to a gene: 10. This CDR3 is built from 17 residues. The CDR3 DNA is TGTGCCAGCTCACTTTACCGGGACAGGGGGTACGCCGGGGAGCTGTTTTTT. This sequence encodes CASSLYRDRGYAGELFF.

The rearrangement joins TRBV19 to TRBJ2-5, with D unclear. V was clipped by 1 base and J by 0 bases, with 3 bases between them. Germline CDR1 reads LNHDA; CDR2 reads SQIVND (reference sequence). This CDR3 is 13 amino acids long. The CDR3 sequence is CASSIVDQETQYF. CDR3 in DNA: TGTGCCAGTAGTATAGTCGACCAAGAGACCCAGTACTTC.

The V gene is TRBV5-8, the J gene TRBJ1-4; D is undetermined. Looked up from germline, CDR1 is SGHTS and CDR2 is YDEGEE. V gave up 1 base and J gave up 8 bases, with 15 bases separating them. The CDR3 sequence is 15 residues long. The CDR3 here is CASSLSGRSFEKLFF. CDR3 sequence (DNA): TGTGCCAGCAGCTTGAGCGGGAGGTCATTCGAAAAACTGTTTTTT. The whole variable domain, filled in from reference TRBV5-8 and TRBJ1-4, reads EAGVTQSPTHLIKTRGQQATLRCSPISGHTSVYWYQQALGLGLQFLLWYDEGEERNRGNFPPRFSGRQFPNYSSELNVNALELEDSALYLCASSLSGRSFEKLFFGSGTQLSVL.

The V call is TRBV7-9, the J call TRBJ2-2; maybe TRBD2 (6 bases). This CDR3 comprises 19 residues. Germline assignment: CDR1 SEHNR and CDR2 FQNEAQ (reference sequence). V was cut by 5 bases and J by 2 bases, with 24 bases left in between. Written as DNA, the CDR3 is TGTGCCAGCAGCCCGCGCCCAGGACTACACAAGACAAACACCGGGGAGCTGTTTTTT. Its protein is CASSPRPGLHKTNTGELFF.

The chain is built from TRBV19 and TRBJ2-7; 11 nucleotides line up with TRBD1. V gave up 5 bases and J gave up 2 bases; unmatched junction bases: 8. The V gene's germline CDR1 is LNHDA and CDR2 SQIVND (reference sequence). This CDR3 comprises 16 residues. CDR3 loop: CASSPPPGQGAYEQYF. The CDR3 DNA follows: TGTGCCAGTAGTCCCCCCCCGGGACAGGGGGCCTACGAGCAGTACTTC.